A single sample gave rise to the 18 T cell receptor beta chains below, sequenced in a study of technical replicates of blood from a handful of donors. The assay was immunoSEQ multiplex PCR, and TCRdb's table has in-frame clones only and misses some. The profile shows 75,000 to 90,000 clones, more than 80% of them singletons. The specimen sequenced was T cells isolated from PBMCs. Source of these receptors: a human donor in good health.

The chain joins TRBV28 to TRBJ1-2; perhaps TRBD1 as D (5 bases). V lost 4 bases and J lost 2, with 8 bases in between. Germline V gene sequence: CDR1 MDHEN, CDR2 SYDVKM. The CDR3 spans 13 residues. The DNA of the CDR3 is TGTGCCAGCAGTTCCGGGGGGAACTATGGCTACACCTTC. Encoded protein: CASSSGGNYGYTF.

V is TRBV11-3 and J is TRBJ2-1; 7 nucleotides agree with TRBD1. There are 14 residues in the CDR3. V shed 2 bases and J 5 bases; nucleotides not matched to a gene: 3. Germline V lookup: CDR1 SGHNT, CDR2 YENEEA. CDR3 protein: CASSLPDRDNEQFF. The DNA of the CDR3 is TGTGCCAGCAGCTTACCCGACAGGGACAATGAGCAGTTCTTC.

This CDR3 reads CSVDQGRSTGELFF. For the CDR3, the DNA is TGCAGCGTTGATCAGGGCAGGAGCACCGGGGAGCTGTTTTTT. The chain links TRBV29-1 to TRBJ2-2; a possible D gene is TRBD1 (5 bases). The germline V and J ends were trimmed by 3 bases and 4 bases, with 12 bases remaining between them. The CDR3 has 14 residues. Looked up from germline, CDR1 is SQVTM and CDR2 is ANQGSEA.

The rearrangement joins TRBV27 to TRBJ2-5; D not resolved. V lost 2 bases, J lost 4 bases, and 8 bases lay in between. This CDR3 comprises 13 residues. The germline CDR1 and CDR2 sequences are MNHEY and SMNVEV (reference sequence). The CDR3 is CASSLNPGETQYF. For the CDR3, the DNA is TGTGCCAGCAGTTTAAATCCGGGAGAGACCCAGTACTTC.

The chain recombines TRBV5-1 with TRBJ1-2, with 8 positions matching TRBD1. Per germline, CDR1 SGHRS and CDR2 YFSETQ. CDR3 length: 15 residues. The V segment lost 0 bases and the J segment 7 bases; nucleotides outside the gene matches: 8. The CDR3 DNA is TGCGCCAGCAGCTTGGGGACCAACAGGGGGAGTGGCTACACCTTC. Translated: CASSLGTNRGSGYTF.

The chain has TRBV4-1 and TRBJ2-3; 7 nucleotides agree with TRBD1. Per germline, CDR1 MGHRA and CDR2 YSYEKL. The junction had 5 bases not matched to a gene; V was cut back by 5 bases and J by 0 bases. The CDR3 runs to 15 residues. The CDR3 DNA reads TGCGCCAGCAGCTACAGGGGCCCTAGCACAGATACGCAGTATTTT. This translates into CASSYRGPSTDTQYF.

The chain has TRBV9 and TRBJ2-1; TRBD2 is a possible D gene (5 bases). The CDR3 consists of 15 residues. Germline assignment: CDR1 SGDLS and CDR2 YYNGEE. V was cut by 2 bases and J by 4 bases, with 13 bases left in between. The CDR3 nucleotides read TGTGCCAGCAGCGTCGAGGGCACTAGATACAATGAGCAGTTCTTC. Amino acids: CASSVEGTRYNEQFF. The variable domain in full, completed from reference TRBV9 and TRBJ2-1, reads DSGVTQTPKHLITATGQRVTLRCSPRSGDLSVYWYQQSLDQGLQFLIQYYNGEERAKGNILERFSAQQFPDLHSELNLSSLELGDSALYFCASSVEGTRYNEQFFGPGTRLTVL.

This clone was picked up a small number of times. The rearrangement links TRBV2 to TRBJ1-6; D is possibly TRBD1 (5 bases). Germline V gene data show CDR1 as SNHLY and CDR2 as FYNNEI. Trimming took off 6 bases at V and 12 bases at J, with 15 bases between the two ends. The CDR3 extends over 13 amino acids. As DNA, the CDR3 is TGTGCCAGCAGAGTAGAGACAGTTCAACCCCTCCACTTT. It encodes CASRVETVQPLHF.

The V gene is TRBV5-1, the J gene TRBJ2-3; tentatively, D is TRBD2 (5 bases). In germline, CDR1 is SGHRS, CDR2 YFSETQ. V was pared by 4 bases and J by 2 bases, with 20 bases between. The CDR3 loop spans 17 amino acids. This CDR3 reads CASSLPLQEGLTDTQYF. CDR3 in DNA: TGCGCCAGCAGCCTCCCCCTTCAAGAGGGCCTCACAGATACGCAGTATTTT.

This chain links TRBV11-2 with TRBJ2-2; D gene unclear. This CDR3 has 12 amino acids. Per germline, CDR1 SGHAT and CDR2 FQNNGV. V was cut by 0 bases and J by 16 bases, with 12 bases left in between. The CDR3 DNA follows: TGTGCCAGCAGCTTAGATCCCATAAGCCCGTTTTTT. Protein: CASSLDPISPFF.

The chain has TRBV7-8 and TRBJ1-2; D ambiguous. The CDR3 is made up of 17 amino acids. The germline gives CDR1 SGHVS, CDR2 FQNEAQ. Between the trimmed V and J ends, which lost 2 bases and 0 bases, there was a span of 16 bases. CDR3 loop: CASSLPRSEVPNYGYTF. For the CDR3, the DNA is TGTGCCAGCAGCTTACCTCGCTCCGAGGTCCCTAACTATGGCTACACCTTC.

The chain has TRBV13 and TRBJ2-5; D might be TRBD2 (6 bases). Trimming removed 6 bases at V and 3 bases at J, with 29 bases between. CDR1 PRHDT and CDR2 FYEKMQ come from the germline V gene (reference sequence). The CDR3 consists of 19 residues. The CDR3, as DNA: TGTGCCAGCAGTACTCGGGGGACTCTCGGGCGTCGGCAAAAAGAGACCCAGTACTTC. It translates to CASSTRGTLGRRQKETQYF.

The chain links TRBV7-2 to TRBJ1-3; perhaps TRBD1 as D (6 bases). V was clipped by 6 bases and J by 0 bases, with 9 bases between them. This CDR3 has 14 amino acids. Germline CDR1 and CDR2: SGHTA and FQGNSA. The CDR3 DNA is TGTGCCAGCAGTTTACAGGGCTCTGGAAACACCATATATTTT. It translates to CASSLQGSGNTIYF.

The chain links TRBV28 to TRBJ1-5, with D perhaps matching TRBD1 (6 bases). Germline V gene lookup returns CDR1 MDHEN and CDR2 SYDVKM. The CDR3 contains 15 residues. Deletions cut 3 bases from V and 6 bases from J, with 15 bases between. The CDR3 sequence is CASSLSSGDFQPQHF. CDR3 DNA sequence: TGTGCCAGCAGTTTGTCTTCAGGGGATTTTCAGCCCCAGCATTTT.

This clone was detected only a few times. The chain joins TRBV20-1 to TRBJ1-1; D might be TRBD1 (6 bases). V lost 5 bases and J lost 9, with 13 bases in between. This CDR3 has 11 residues. Germline CDR1 reads DFQATT; CDR2 reads SNEGSKA (reference sequence). CDR3 in amino acids: CSAWGRIQAFF. CDR3 DNA sequence: TGCAGTGCTTGGGGGCGCATACAAGCTTTCTTT.

A few counts support this clone. V is TRBV5-1 and J is TRBJ1-6; D may be TRBD1 (5 bases). V shed 4 bases and J shed 11 bases, with 19 bases lying between them. The CDR3 covers 15 residues. Germline values: CDR1 SGHRS, CDR2 YFSETQ. The CDR3 DNA is TGCGCCAGCAGCCCAGGGACTTATTACGGCCCACCCCTCCACTTT. Amino acids: CASSPGTYYGPPLHF. Together with reference TRBV5-1 and TRBJ1-6, the CDR3 gives the full variable domain: KAGVTQTPRYLIKTRGQQVTLSCSPISGHRSVSWYQQTPGQGLQFLFEYFSETQRNKGNFPGRFSGRQFSNSRSEMNVSTLELGDSALYLCASSPGTYYGPPLHFGNGTRLTVT.

V gene TRBV12-5 combines with J gene TRBJ1-5, with 7 bases lining up with TRBD1. The CDR3 has 15 amino acids. Germline V gene sequence: CDR1 LGHNT, CDR2 FRNRAP. The V and J ends lost 1 base and 9 bases, in that order; junction bases with no gene match: 9. The CDR3 is CASGLDRGAIWPQHF. CDR3 in DNA: TGTGCTAGTGGTTTGGACAGGGGTGCGATCTGGCCCCAGCATTTT.

The J gene is TRBJ1-1, the V gene TRBV6-5, with D possibly matching TRBD1 (5 bases). In germline, CDR1 is MNHEY, CDR2 SVGAGI. This CDR3 is 16 amino acids long. Trimming removed 2 bases from V and 0 bases from J, with 13 bases in between. For the CDR3, the DNA is TGTGCCAGCAGTTACCCATCGGGGGTAATGAACACTGAAGCTTTCTTT. Translation: CASSYPSGVMNTEAFF.